This is a list of T cell receptor beta chains from one sample in a study of PD-1 blockade in classical Hodgkin lymphoma. TCRdb's copy holds only in-frame clones and misses some; the assay was immunoSEQ multiplex PCR. The profile shows under 25,000 clones, 70% to 75% of them singletons. The material was peripheral blood mononuclear cells (PBMCs), obtained before the fourth cycle of nivolumab. These receptors were collected from a human donor with classical Hodgkin lymphoma. Each CDR3 is given with its conserved first and last residue. A D gene is named only where the DNA matches it firmly. Size is omitted from some rows. Given values are once, few, many or a class for expanded clones.

cdr3_aa,cdr3_nt,v_call,cdr3_length,d_call,clone_size,j_call
CASSEFGTAAYEQYF,TGTGCCAGCAGTGAATTTGGGACGGCAGCCTACGAGCAGTACTTC,TRBV6-1,15,NA,NA,TRBJ2-7
CAWREDNETLSGNTIYF,TGTGCCTGGAGAGAGGACAATGAAACCCTCTCTGGAAACACCATATATTTT,TRBV30,17,NA,NA,TRBJ1-3
CASSREGRAFSNQPQHF,TGTGCCAGCAGTCGCGAAGGCCGGGCCTTTAGCAATCAGCCCCAGCATTTT,TRBV2,17,NA,few,TRBJ1-5
CASSRLATTYEQYF,TGTGCCAGCAGCAGACTAGCAACAACCTACGAGCAGTACTTC,TRBV6-1,14,TRBD2,NA,TRBJ2-7
CASSHTSGDTDTQYF,TGCGCCAGCAGCCACACTAGCGGGGACACAGATACGCAGTATTTT,TRBV4-3,15,TRBD2,NA,TRBJ2-3
CASSQNLRDRGNSPLHF,TGCGCCAGCAGCCAGAACCTCCGGGACAGGGGAAATTCACCCCTCCACTTT,TRBV4-3,17,TRBD1,medium-sized,TRBJ1-6
CASSLGGLLQETQYF,TGTGCCAGCAGCTTAGGGGGGCTCCTCCAAGAGACCCAGTACTTC,TRBV7-3,15,NA,NA,TRBJ2-5
CAISESGTVYGYTF,TGTGCCATCAGTGAGTCCGGGACAGTCTATGGCTACACCTTC,TRBV10-3,14,TRBD1,few,TRBJ1-2
CASSPGTSGSYEQFF,TGTGCCAGCAGCCCCGGGACTAGCGGGAGCTATGAGCAGTTCTTC,TRBV7-3,15,TRBD2,NA,TRBJ2-1
CASSPRGGSGNTIYF,TGTGCCAGCAGTCCCCGAGGGGGCTCTGGAAACACCATATATTTT,TRBV6-5,15,NA,NA,TRBJ1-3
CASRTGTRPYEQYF,TGCGCCAGCAGAACCGGGACTAGGCCCTACGAGCAGTACTTC,TRBV10-1,14,TRBD2,few,TRBJ2-7
CASTTRSAGRVAEAFF,TGTGCCAGTACCACGAGGTCGGCAGGTAGAGTAGCTGAAGCTTTCTTT,TRBV19,16,NA,few,TRBJ1-1
CAIRLAGDEKQFF,TGTGCCATAAGACTGGCCGGGGATGAGAAGCAGTTCTTC,TRBV7-9,13,NA,NA,TRBJ2-1
CASSSVALAGGQTGELFF,TGCGCCAGCAGCTCTGTCGCCCTAGCGGGGGGCCAAACCGGGGAGCTGTTTTTT,TRBV4-3,18,TRBD2,NA,TRBJ2-2
CATSRDLGRGPGNTIYF,TGTGCCACCAGCAGAGATCTGGGCAGGGGGCCTGGAAACACCATATATTTT,TRBV15,17,TRBD1,NA,TRBJ1-3
CASAQGGPGSRETQYF,TGTGCCAGCGCACAGGGGGGGCCCGGGTCACGGGAGACCCAGTACTTC,TRBV7-2,16,NA,NA,TRBJ2-5
CASSLPSTTGLHSYEQYF,TGTGCCAGCAGCTTACCCTCGACGACAGGGCTTCACTCCTACGAGCAGTACTTC,TRBV7-6,18,TRBD1,NA,TRBJ2-7
CASSLGEALNTEAFF,TGTGCCAGCAGCTTAGGAGAGGCTTTGAACACTGAAGCTTTCTTT,TRBV11-3,15,NA,NA,TRBJ1-1
CASSKQGTEAFF,TGTGCCAGCAGCAAACAGGGTACTGAAGCTTTCTTT,TRBV28,12,NA,NA,TRBJ1-1
CASSLFGGGTGELFF,TGTGCCAGCAGCTTATTCGGCGGGGGCACCGGGGAGCTGTTTTTT,TRBV7-3,15,TRBD2,NA,TRBJ2-2
CASSDLSGRDDYEQYF,TGTGCCAGCAGTGATCTGAGTGGGAGGGACGACTACGAGCAGTACTTC,TRBV2,16,TRBD2,once,TRBJ2-7
CASRPKLGLYLYF,TGTGCCAGCAGACCCAAACTAGGACTCTATCTGTATTTT,TRBV6-6,13,NA,NA,TRBJ2-3
CASSLATGGNYNEQFF,TGTGCCAGCAGCTTAGCGACGGGAGGGAACTACAATGAGCAGTTCTTC,TRBV7-8,16,TRBD2,few,TRBJ2-1
CATRSAGTGYNEQFF,TGTGCCACCAGATCCGCCGGGACAGGGTACAATGAGCAGTTCTTC,TRBV15,15,TRBD1,NA,TRBJ2-1
CATGGDSYEQYF,TGTGCCACCGGGGGCGATTCCTACGAGCAGTACTTC,TRBV7-9,12,NA,NA,TRBJ2-7
CASSGTGGFEKLFF,TGTGCCAGCAGCGGAACAGGGGGATTTGAAAAACTGTTTTTT,TRBV2,14,TRBD1,few,TRBJ1-4
CASSLSTDYSGYTF,TGTGCCAGCAGTTTATCTACAGACTACTCTGGCTACACCTTC,TRBV27,14,NA,NA,TRBJ1-2
CASSQDLNQPQHF,TGCGCCAGCAGCCAAGATCTGAATCAGCCCCAGCATTTT,TRBV4-3,13,NA,NA,TRBJ1-5
CASSQDFPASGEQFF,TGCGCCAGCAGCCAAGACTTTCCGGCGTCGGGTGAGCAGTTCTTC,TRBV4-1,15,NA,NA,TRBJ2-1
CASSIYVLDGYNEKLFF,TGTGCCAGTAGTATATACGTTTTGGACGGATATAATGAAAAACTGTTTTTT,TRBV19,17,NA,NA,TRBJ1-4
CASSPAGSDTQYF,TGTGCCAGCAGCCCTGCAGGGTCAGATACGCAGTATTTT,TRBV5-6,13,NA,NA,TRBJ2-3
CASSLGVMGLSGYTF,TGTGCCAGCAGCTTGGGAGTGATGGGGTTGTCCGGCTACACCTTC,TRBV5-6,15,NA,NA,TRBJ1-2
CASSSRIKRVQGGGANVLTF,TGTGCCAGCAGCTCCCGAATTAAAAGAGTACAGGGAGGTGGGGCCAACGTCCTGACTTTC,TRBV7-6,20,NA,NA,TRBJ2-6
CASSPLGLAGGTDTQYF,TGCGCCAGCAGCCCCCTTGGACTAGCGGGAGGGACAGATACGCAGTATTTT,TRBV5-1,17,TRBD2,NA,TRBJ2-3
CASSRWTSQTTGELFF,TGCGCCAGCAGCAGGTGGACTAGCCAAACCACCGGGGAGCTGTTTTTT,TRBV5-1,16,TRBD2,NA,TRBJ2-2
CASSWTGLKYEQYF,TGTGCCAGCAGCTGGACAGGGTTGAAGTACGAGCAGTACTTC,TRBV11-2,14,TRBD1,NA,TRBJ2-7
CASSVDPVPNEKLFF,TGTGCCAGCAGCGTAGATCCGGTGCCTAATGAAAAACTGTTTTTT,TRBV9,15,NA,few,TRBJ1-4
CASSAQGRDYGYTF,TGTGCCAGCAGCGCACAGGGTAGGGACTATGGCTACACCTTC,TRBV2,14,NA,NA,TRBJ1-2
CASSLGSLLAKNIQYF,TGTGCCAGCAGTTTAGGCAGCCTTTTAGCCAAAAACATTCAGTACTTC,TRBV27,16,NA,once,TRBJ2-4
CASTPRDREAQYF,TGTGCCAGCACACCCCGGGACAGGGAGGCCCAGTACTTC,TRBV6-1,13,TRBD1,few,TRBJ2-5
CASSLGQVNQPQHF,TGTGCCAGCAGCTTGGGACAGGTAAATCAGCCCCAGCATTTT,TRBV7-2,14,TRBD1,NA,TRBJ1-5
CASRRTGLGEQYF,TGTGCCAGCAGACGGACAGGGCTGGGCGAGCAGTACTTC,TRBV6-5,13,TRBD1,NA,TRBJ2-7
CASSLVSDLNTGELFF,TGTGCCAGCAGTTTAGTGTCGGACCTGAACACCGGGGAGCTGTTTTTT,TRBV28,16,NA,few,TRBJ2-2
CASSLIITGELFF,TGTGCCAGCAGCTTAATCATCACCGGGGAGCTGTTTTTT,TRBV7-9,13,NA,NA,TRBJ2-2
CASSPVGGSSTEAFF,TGTGCCAGCAGCCCAGTAGGCGGTTCGTCCACTGAAGCTTTCTTT,TRBV7-2,15,NA,NA,TRBJ1-1
CASSIDQTGRLYEQYF,TGTGCCAGTAGTATAGACCAAACCGGGAGACTTTACGAGCAGTACTTC,TRBV19,16,NA,NA,TRBJ2-7